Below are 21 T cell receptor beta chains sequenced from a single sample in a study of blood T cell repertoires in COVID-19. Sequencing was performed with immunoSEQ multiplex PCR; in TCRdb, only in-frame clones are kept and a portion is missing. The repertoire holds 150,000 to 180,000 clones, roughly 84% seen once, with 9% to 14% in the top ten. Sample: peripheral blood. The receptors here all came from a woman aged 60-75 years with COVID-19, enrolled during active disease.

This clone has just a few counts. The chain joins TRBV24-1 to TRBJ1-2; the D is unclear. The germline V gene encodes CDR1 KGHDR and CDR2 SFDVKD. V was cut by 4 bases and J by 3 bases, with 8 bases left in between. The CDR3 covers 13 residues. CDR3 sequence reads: CATSDIRDYGYTF. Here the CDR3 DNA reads TGTGCCACCAGTGACATCCGGGACTATGGCTACACCTTC.

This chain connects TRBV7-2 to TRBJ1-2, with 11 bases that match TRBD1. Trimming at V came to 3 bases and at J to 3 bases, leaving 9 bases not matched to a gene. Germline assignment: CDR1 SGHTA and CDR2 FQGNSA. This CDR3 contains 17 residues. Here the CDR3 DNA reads TGTGCCAGCAGCTTTGTATCCCCGGGACAGGGGGACTATGGCTACACCTTC. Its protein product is CASSFVSPGQGDYGYTF.

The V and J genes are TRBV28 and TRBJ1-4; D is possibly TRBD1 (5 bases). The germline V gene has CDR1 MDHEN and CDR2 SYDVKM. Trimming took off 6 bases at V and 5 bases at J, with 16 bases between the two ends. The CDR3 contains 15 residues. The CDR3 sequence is CASRPPGLGNEKLFF. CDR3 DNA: TGTGCCAGCAGGCCACCGGGACTTGGGAATGAAAAACTGTTTTTT.

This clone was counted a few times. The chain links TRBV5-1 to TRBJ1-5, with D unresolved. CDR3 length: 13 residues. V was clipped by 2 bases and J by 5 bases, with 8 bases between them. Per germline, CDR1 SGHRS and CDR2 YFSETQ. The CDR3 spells CASSFSADQPQHF. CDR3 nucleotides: TGCGCCAGCAGCTTCAGTGCGGATCAGCCCCAGCATTTT.

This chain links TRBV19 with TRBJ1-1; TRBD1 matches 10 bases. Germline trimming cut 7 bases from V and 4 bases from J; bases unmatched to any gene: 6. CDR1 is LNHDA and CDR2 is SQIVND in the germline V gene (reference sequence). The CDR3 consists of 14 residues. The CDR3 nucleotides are TGTGCCAGTACTTATCGGACAGGGGGCACTGAAGCTTTCTTT. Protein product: CASTYRTGGTEAFF.

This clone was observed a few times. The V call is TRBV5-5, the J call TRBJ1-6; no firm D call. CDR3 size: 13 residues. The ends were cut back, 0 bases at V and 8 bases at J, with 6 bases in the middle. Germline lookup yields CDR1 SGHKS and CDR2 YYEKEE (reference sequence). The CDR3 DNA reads TGTGCCAGCAGCTTGGGCGTAGATTCACCCCTCCACTTT. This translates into CASSLGVDSPLHF.

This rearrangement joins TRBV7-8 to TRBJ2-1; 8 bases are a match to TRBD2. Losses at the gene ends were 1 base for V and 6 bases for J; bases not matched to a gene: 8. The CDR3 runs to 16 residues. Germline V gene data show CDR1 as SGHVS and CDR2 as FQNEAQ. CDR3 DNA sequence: TGTGCCAGCAGCTTAGTAGGTCGGGGGGGCGCCAATGAGCAGTTCTTC. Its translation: CASSLVGRGGANEQFF.

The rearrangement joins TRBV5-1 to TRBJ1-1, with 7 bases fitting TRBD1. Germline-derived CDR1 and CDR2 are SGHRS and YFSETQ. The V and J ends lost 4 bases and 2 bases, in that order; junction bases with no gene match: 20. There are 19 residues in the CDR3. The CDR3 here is CASSRRAPGDSYFNTEAFF. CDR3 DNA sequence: TGCGCCAGCAGCCGGCGGGCCCCCGGGGACAGCTACTTCAACACTGAAGCTTTCTTT. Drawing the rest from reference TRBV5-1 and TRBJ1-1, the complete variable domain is KAGVTQTPRYLIKTRGQQVTLSCSPISGHRSVSWYQQTPGQGLQFLFEYFSETQRNKGNFPGRFSGRQFSNSRSEMNVSTLELGDSALYLCASSRRAPGDSYFNTEAFFGQGTRLTVV.

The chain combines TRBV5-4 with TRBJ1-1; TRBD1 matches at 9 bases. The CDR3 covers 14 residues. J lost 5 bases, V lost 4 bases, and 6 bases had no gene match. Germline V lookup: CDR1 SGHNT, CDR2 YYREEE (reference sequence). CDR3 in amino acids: CASSVGTGRTEAFF. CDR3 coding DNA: TGTGCCAGCAGCGTAGGGACAGGGAGAACTGAAGCTTTCTTT.

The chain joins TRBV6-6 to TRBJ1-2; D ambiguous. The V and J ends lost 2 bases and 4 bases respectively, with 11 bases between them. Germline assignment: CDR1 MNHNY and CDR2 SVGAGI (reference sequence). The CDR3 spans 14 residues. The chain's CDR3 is CASSYREGSYGYTF. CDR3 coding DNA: TGTGCCAGCAGTTACCGGGAAGGGAGCTATGGCTACACCTTC.

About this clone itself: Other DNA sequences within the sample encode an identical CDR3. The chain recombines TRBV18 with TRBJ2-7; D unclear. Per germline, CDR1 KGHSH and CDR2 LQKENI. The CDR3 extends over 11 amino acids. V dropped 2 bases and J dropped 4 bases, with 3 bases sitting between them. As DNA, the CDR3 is TGTGCCAGCTCACCAGAGTACGAGCAGTACTTC. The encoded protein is CASSPEYEQYF.

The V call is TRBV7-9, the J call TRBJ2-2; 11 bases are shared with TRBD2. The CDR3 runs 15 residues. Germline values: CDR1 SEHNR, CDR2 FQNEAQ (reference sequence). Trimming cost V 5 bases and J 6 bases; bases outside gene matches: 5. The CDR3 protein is CASSAPTSGAGELFF. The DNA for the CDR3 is TGTGCCAGCAGCGCCCCGACTAGCGGGGCCGGGGAGCTGTTTTTT.

The CDR3 region is CASSAGTGMNTEAFF. The DNA for the CDR3 is TGTGCCAGCAGCGCCGGGACAGGGATGAACACTGAAGCTTTCTTT. V and J are TRBV7-6 and TRBJ1-1, with TRBD1 identical over 9 bases. Germline V gene sequence: CDR1 SGHVS, CDR2 FNYEAQ. V trimming: 5 bases; J trimming: 0 bases; junction bases outside the gene matches: 4. The CDR3 loop spans 15 amino acids.

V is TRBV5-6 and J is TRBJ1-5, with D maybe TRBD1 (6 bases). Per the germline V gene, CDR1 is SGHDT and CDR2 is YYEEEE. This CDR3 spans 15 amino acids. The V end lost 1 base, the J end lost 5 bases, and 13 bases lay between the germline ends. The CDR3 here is CASSLTVSGDQPQHF. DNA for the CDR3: TGTGCCAGCAGCTTGACAGTATCAGGGGATCAGCCCCAGCATTTT.

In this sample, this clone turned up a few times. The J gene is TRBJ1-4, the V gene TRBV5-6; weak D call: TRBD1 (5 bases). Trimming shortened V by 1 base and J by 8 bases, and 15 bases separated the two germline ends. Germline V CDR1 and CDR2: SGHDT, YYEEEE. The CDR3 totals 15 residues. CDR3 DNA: TGTGCCAGCAGCTTGAGGGGCCGCGAGGCGGAAAAACTGTTTTTT. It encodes CASSLRGREAEKLFF.

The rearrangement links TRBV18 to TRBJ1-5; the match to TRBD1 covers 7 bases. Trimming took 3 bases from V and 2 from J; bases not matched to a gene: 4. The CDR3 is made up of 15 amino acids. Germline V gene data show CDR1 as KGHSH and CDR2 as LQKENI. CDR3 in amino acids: CASSPTTGGNQPQHF. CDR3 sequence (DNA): TGTGCCAGCTCACCTACCACAGGGGGCAATCAGCCCCAGCATTTT. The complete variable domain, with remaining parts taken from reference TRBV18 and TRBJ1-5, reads NAGVMQNPRHLVRRRGQEARLRCSPMKGHSHVYWYRQLPEEGLKFMVYLQKENIIDESGMPKERFSAEFPKEGPSILRIQQVVRGDSAAYFCASSPTTGGNQPQHFGDGTRLSIL.

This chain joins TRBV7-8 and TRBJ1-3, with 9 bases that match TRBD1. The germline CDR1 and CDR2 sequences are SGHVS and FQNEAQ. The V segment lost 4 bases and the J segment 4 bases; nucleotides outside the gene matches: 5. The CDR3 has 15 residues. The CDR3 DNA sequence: TGTGCCAGCAGCTCACAGGGGGCGCGCGGAAACACCATATATTTT. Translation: CASSSQGARGNTIYF. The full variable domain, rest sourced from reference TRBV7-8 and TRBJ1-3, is GAGVSQSPRYKVAKRGQDVALRCDPISGHVSLFWYQQALGQGPEFLTYFQNEAQLDKSGLPSDRFFAERPEGSVSTLKIQRTQQEDSAVYLCASSSQGARGNTIYFGEGSWLTVV.

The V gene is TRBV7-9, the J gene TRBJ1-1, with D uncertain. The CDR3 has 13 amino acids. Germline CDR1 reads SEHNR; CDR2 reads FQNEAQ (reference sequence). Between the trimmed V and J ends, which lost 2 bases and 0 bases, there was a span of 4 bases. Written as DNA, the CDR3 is TGTGCCAGCAGCTTACAGATGAACACTGAAGCTTTCTTT. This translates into CASSLQMNTEAFF.

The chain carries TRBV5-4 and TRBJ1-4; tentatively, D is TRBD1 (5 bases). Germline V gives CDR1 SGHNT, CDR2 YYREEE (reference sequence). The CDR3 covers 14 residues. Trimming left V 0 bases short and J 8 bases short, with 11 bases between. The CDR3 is CASSLEGREEKLFF. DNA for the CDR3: TGTGCCAGCAGCTTGGAAGGCAGGGAAGAAAAACTGTTTTTT.

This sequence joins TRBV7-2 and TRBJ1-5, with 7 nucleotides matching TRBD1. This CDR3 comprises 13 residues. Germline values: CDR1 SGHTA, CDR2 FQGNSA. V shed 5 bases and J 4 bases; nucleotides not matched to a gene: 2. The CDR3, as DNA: TGTGCCAGCAGCCGGGACAGTAATCAGCCCCAGCATTTT. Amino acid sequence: CASSRDSNQPQHF.

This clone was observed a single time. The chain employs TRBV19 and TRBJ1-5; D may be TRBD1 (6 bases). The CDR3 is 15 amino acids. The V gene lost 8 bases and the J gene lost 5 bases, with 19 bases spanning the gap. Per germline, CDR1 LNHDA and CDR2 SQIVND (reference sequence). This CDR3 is CASRGARLKDQPQHF. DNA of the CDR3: TGTGCCAGTCGGGGGGCCAGGCTGAAAGATCAGCCCCAGCATTTT. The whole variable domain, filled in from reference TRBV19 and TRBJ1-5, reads DGGITQSPKYLFRKEGQNVTLSCEQNLNHDAMYWYRQDPGQGLRLIYYSQIVNDFQKGDIAEGYSVSREKKESFPLTVTSAQKNPTAFYLCASRGARLKDQPQHFGDGTRLSIL.